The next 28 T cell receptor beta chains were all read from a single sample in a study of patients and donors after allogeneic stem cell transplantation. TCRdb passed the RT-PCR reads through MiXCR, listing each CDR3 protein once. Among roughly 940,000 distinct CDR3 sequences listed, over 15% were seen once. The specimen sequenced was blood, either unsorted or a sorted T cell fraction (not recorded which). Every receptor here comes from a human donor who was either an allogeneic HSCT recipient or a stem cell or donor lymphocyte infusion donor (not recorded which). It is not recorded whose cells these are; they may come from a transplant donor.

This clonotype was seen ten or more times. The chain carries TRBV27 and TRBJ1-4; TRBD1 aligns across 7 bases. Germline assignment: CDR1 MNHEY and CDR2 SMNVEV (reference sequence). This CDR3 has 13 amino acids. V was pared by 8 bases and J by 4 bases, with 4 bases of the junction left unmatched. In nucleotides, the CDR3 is TGTGCCAGCCGGGACAGCAATAATGAAAAACTGTTTTTT. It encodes CASRDSNNEKLFF.

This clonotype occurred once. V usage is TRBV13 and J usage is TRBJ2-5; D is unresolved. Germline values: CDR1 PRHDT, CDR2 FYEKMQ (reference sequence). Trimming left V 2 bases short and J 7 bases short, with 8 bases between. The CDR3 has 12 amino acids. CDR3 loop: CASSLKERTQYF. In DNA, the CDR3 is TGTGCCAGCAGCTTAAAGGAGCGGACCCAGTACTTC.

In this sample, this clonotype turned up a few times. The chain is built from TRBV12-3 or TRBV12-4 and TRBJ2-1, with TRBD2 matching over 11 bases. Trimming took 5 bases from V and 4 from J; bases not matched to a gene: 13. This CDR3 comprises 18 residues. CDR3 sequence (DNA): TGTGCCAGCAGTCCGGCCGGGACTAGCGGTATCCTTTACAATGAGCAGTTCTTC. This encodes CASSPAGTSGILYNEQFF.

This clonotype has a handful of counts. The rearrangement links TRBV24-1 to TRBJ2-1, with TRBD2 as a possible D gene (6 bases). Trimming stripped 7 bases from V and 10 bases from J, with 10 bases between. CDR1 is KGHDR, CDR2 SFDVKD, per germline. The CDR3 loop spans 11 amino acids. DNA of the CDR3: TGTGCCACCAGAAGTAGCGGAGAGCAGTTCTTC. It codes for CATRSSGEQFF.

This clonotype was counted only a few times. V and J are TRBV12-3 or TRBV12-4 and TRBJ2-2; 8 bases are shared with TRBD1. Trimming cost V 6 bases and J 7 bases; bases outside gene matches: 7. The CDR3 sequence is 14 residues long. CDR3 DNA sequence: TGTGCCAGCAGACCAACAGGGGGAGGCGGGGAGCTGTTTTTT. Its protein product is CASRPTGGGGELFF.

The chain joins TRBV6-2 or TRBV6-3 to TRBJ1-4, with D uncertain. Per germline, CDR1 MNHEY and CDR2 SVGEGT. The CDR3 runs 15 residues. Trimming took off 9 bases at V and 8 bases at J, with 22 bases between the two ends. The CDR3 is CASMSRRAPVEKLFF. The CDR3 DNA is TGTGCCAGTATGTCGCGCCGGGCCCCCGTGGAAAAACTGTTTTTT.

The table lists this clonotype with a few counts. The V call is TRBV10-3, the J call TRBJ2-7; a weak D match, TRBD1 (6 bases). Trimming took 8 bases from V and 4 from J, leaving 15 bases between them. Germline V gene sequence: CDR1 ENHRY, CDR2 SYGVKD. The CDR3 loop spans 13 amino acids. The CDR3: CAIGRQELYEQYF. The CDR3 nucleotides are TGTGCCATCGGACGACAGGAGCTATACGAGCAGTACTTC.

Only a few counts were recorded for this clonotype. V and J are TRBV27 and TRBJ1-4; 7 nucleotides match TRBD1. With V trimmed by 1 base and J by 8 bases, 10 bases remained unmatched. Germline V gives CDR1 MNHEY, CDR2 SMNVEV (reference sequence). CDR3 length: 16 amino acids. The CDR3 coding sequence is TGTGCCAGCAGTTTATGGGCAGGGGGGACGGGAGAAAAACTGTTTTTT. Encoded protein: CASSLWAGGTGEKLFF. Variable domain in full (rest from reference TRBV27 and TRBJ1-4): EAQVTQNPRYLITVTGKKLTVTCSQNMNHEYMSWYRQDPGLGLRQIYYSMNVEVTDKGDVPEGYKVSRKEKRNFPLILESPSPNQTSLYFCASSLWAGGTGEKLFFGSGTQLSVL.

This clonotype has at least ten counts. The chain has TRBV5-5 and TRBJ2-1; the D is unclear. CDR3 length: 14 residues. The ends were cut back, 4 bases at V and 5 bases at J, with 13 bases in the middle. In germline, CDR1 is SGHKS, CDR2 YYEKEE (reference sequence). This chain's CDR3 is CASSTVGVNNEQFF. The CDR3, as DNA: TGTGCCAGCAGCACGGTCGGAGTTAACAATGAGCAGTTCTTC.

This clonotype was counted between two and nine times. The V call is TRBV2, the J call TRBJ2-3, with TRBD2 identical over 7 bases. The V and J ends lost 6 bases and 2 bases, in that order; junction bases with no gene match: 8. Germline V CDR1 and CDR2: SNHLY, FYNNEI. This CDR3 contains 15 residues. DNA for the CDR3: TGTGCCAGCAGGCTGGGGGGGACGATCACAGATACGCAGTATTTT. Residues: CASRLGGTITDTQYF.

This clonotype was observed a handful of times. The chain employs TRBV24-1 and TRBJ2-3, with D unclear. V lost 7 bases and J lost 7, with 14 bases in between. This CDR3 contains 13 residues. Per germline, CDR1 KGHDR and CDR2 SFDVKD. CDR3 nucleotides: TGTGCCACCAGAAGCAGGATTCAGAATACGCAGTATTTT. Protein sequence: CATRSRIQNTQYF.

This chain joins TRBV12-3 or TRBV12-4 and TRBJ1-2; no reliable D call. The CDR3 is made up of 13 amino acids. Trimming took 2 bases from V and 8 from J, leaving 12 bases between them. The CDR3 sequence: CASSLRPDVGYTF. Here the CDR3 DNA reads TGTGCCAGCAGTTTACGGCCGGATGTAGGCTACACCTTC.

CDR3 protein: CAFTSDVATDTQYF. CDR3 nucleotide sequence: TGTGCCTTCACCTCCGACGTAGCCACAGATACGCAGTATTTT. The chain links TRBV10-3 to TRBJ2-3; D gene unclear. The CDR3 is 14 residues long. The ends were cut back, 11 bases at V and 2 bases at J, with 17 bases in the middle. Looked up from germline, CDR1 is ENHRY and CDR2 is SYGVKD.

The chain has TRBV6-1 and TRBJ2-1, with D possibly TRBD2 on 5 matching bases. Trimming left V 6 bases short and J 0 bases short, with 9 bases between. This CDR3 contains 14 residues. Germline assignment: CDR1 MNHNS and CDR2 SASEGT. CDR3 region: CASRHTSSYNEQFF. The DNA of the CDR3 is TGTGCCAGCAGACATACTAGCTCCTACAATGAGCAGTTCTTC.

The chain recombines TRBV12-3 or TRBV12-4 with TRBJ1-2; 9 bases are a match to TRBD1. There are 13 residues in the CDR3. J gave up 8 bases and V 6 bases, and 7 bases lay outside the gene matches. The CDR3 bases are TGTGCCAGCAGACAGGACAGGGGACGGGGCTACACCTTC. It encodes CASRQDRGRGYTF.

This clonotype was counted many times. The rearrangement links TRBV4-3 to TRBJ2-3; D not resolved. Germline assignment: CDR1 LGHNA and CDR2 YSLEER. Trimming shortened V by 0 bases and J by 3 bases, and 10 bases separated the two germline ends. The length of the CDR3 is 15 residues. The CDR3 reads CASSQEGYGTDTQYF. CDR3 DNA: TGCGCCAGCAGCCAAGAGGGATATGGGACAGATACGCAGTATTTT.

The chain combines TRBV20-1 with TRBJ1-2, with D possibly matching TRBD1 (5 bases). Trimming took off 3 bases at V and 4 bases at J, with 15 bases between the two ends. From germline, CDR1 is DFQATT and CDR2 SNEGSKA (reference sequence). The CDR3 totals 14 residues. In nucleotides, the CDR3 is TGCAGTGCTAGCCGGGGGGTTCGAAGCTATGGCTACACCTTC. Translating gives CSASRGVRSYGYTF.

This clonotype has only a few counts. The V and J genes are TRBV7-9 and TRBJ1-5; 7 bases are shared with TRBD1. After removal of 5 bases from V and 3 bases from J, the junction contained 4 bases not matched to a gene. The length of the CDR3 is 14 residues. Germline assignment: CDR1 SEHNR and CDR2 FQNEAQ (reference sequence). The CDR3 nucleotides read TGTGCCAGCAGCCCGGGACAGTACAATCAGCCCCAGCATTTT. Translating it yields CASSPGQYNQPQHF.

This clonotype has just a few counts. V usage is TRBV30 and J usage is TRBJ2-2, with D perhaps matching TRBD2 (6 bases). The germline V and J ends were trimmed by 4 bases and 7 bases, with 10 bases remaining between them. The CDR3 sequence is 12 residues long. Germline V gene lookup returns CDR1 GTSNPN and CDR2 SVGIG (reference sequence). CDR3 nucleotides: TGTGCCTGGACTAGCGAAAGCGGGGAGCTGTTTTTT. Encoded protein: CAWTSESGELFF.

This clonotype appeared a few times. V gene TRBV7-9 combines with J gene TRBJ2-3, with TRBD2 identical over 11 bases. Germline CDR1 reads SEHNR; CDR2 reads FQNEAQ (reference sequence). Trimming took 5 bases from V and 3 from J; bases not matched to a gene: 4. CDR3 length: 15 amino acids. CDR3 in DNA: TGTGCCAGCAGCGCGACTAGCGGGATTACAGATACGCAGTATTTT. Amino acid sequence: CASSATSGITDTQYF.

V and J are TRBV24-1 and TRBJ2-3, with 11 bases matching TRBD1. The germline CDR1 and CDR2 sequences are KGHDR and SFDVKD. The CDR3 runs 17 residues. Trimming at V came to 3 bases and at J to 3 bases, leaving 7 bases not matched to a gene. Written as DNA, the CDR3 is TGTGCCACCAGTGATCGACCGGGACAGGGGGATACAGATACGCAGTATTTT. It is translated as CATSDRPGQGDTDTQYF.

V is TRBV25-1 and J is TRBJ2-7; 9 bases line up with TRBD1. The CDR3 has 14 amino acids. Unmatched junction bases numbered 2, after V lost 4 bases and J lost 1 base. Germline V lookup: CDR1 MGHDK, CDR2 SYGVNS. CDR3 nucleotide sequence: TGTGCCAGCAGTGTGGACAGGGGATCCTACGAGCAGTACTTC. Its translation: CASSVDRGSYEQYF.

The CDR3 DNA is TGTGCCAGCAGCCCTAGCTCGAGCTCCTACAATGAGCAGTTCTTC. Protein: CASSPSSSSYNEQFF. The gene calls are TRBV4-2 and TRBJ2-1, with a weak D call TRBD2 (5 bases). CDR1 is LGHNA, CDR2 YNFKEQ, per germline. V shed 4 bases and J shed 0 bases, with 10 bases lying between them. The CDR3 length is 15 residues.

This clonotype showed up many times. Written as DNA, the CDR3 is TGTGCCAGCAGTGCCCGAGGCGACAGGGGTAGTGAAGCTTTCTTT. Protein product: CASSARGDRGSEAFF. The chain links TRBV12-3 or TRBV12-4 to TRBJ1-1, with 8 nucleotides matching TRBD1. The CDR3 covers 15 residues. V gave up 5 bases and J gave up 7 bases; unmatched junction bases: 12.

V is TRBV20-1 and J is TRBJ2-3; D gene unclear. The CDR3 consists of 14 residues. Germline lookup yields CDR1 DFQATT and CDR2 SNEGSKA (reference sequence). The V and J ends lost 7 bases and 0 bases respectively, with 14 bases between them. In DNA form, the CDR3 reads TGCAGTGAGAGTGTTTTCCCTAGCACAGATACGCAGTATTTT. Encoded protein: CSESVFPSTDTQYF.

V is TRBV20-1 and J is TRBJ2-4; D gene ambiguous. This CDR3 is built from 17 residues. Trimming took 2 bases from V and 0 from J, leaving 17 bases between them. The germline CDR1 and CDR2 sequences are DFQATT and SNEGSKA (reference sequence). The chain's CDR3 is CSARSVTSRLAKNIQYF. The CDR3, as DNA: TGCAGTGCTAGATCGGTCACATCTCGTTTAGCCAAAAACATTCAGTACTTC.

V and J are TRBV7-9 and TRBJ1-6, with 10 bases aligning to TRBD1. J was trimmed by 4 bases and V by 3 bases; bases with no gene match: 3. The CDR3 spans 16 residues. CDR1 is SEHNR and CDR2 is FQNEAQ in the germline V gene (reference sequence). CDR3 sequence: CASSLTGGVYNSPLHF. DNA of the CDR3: TGTGCCAGCAGCTTGACAGGGGGCGTTTATAATTCACCCCTCCACTTT.

CDR3 sequence: CASSLAGTSGGFGQFF. The CDR3 nucleotides are TGTGCCAGCAGTTTAGCCGGGACTAGTGGTGGGTTTGGGCAGTTCTTC. The chain combines TRBV28 with TRBJ2-1; TRBD2 matches at 8 bases. V lost 2 bases to trimming and J lost 12 bases; unmatched junction nucleotides: 15. Germline assignment: CDR1 MDHEN and CDR2 SYDVKM. The CDR3 runs to 16 residues.